This T cell receptor (beta chain) was recovered during a study of cytomegalovirus exposure and HLA in healthy donors listed by TCRdb under 2017. Concerning the study at large: According to a later analysis, the 120 or so validation repertoires were produced on the same platform as the roughly 720 repertoires of the first cohort. High-throughput TCR immunosequencing, statistical association of individual TCRs with disease status, and machine learning were combined to predict cytomegalovirus infection status. Along with the roughly 670-subject first cohort, a separate validation cohort of more than 90 different subjects was used. The study was designed to test whether signatures of past pathogen exposure could be identified by cataloging public T cell receptors. Points the paper makes about the study in general: The authors suggested that the approach could potentially be generalized to other disease states and immunological phenotypes. The validation cohort had no HLA typing available for a later analysis, so co-occurrence within that cohort was assessed over all 130 or so repertoires. Most TCR sequences were seen in very few donors, while some public TCRs were found in many individuals. The study gave a list of some 150 TCR beta chains associated with cytomegalovirus. The classifier was reported to diagnose cytomegalovirus status with high specificity and sensitivity in both the original and validation cohorts. In vitro tests confirmed that three of the cytomegalovirus-associated TCR beta chains recognize cytomegalovirus antigens. A later analysis found that TCRs clustered in the first cohort also tended to co-occur in the 110 or so validation repertoires, with approximately 95% of cluster scores above 0.

Remarks on this clone: Its antigen is not yet known. No per-base quality is available; no much larger clone lies one base away.

The method behind the library was the immunoSEQ multiplex PCR assay. In the paper's pipeline: A statistical classification framework was built for diagnosing cytomegalovirus status from the catalog of TCR beta chain sequences. This immuneACCESS table, as held by TCRdb, lists in-frame sequences with V and J called but not all clones. Of the missing ones, under half trace to an unresolved V gene in checked studies; the others have no known cause. V and J calls and clone size are those listed in that table; D and trimming were worked out from the DNA. Present in this sample are about 360,000 clones, 86% of which were seen just once. The ten largest clones represent 0.8% to 0.85% of the sample. Donors formed part of the validation cohort, which comprised 95 to 150 subjects and was distinct from the first cohort of 690 or so subjects. The TCR comes from a young woman in good health and CMV-seronegative. Material for sequencing was PBMCs.

The CDR3 sequence is CASSRDRVAETQYF. The nucleotide sequence is TGTGCCAGCAGTCGGGACAGGGTAGCAGAGACCCAGTACTTC. The chain is assembled from TRBV28 and TRBJ2-5; 9 central bases correspond to TRBD1. Its CDR3 holds 14 amino acids, cysteine through phenylalanine. The read is trimmed to its CDR3 DNA, 42 bases read in frame from base 1. In the germline V gene, CDR1 corresponds to MDHEN and CDR2 to SYDVKM. Clipping removes 5 bases from V and 4 bases from J, with 5 as the unmatched junction base count.